This TCR beta chain originates from a study of Ad26.COV2.S vaccination and SARS-CoV-2 variants. Findings of the study overall: Spike-specific responses of CD8+ and CD4+ T cells were reported to display substantial breadth after vaccination.

Indicated treatment: some 20 received Ad26.COV2.S at low or high dose, single or two shots; about 5 received placebo; per-sample allocation not given. Specimens were obtained on day 63 following the first vaccine or placebo injection. On this clone: Its matching antigen is unknown.

Some clones are missing from TCRdb's copy, which holds only in-frame ones; the method was immunoSEQ multiplex PCR. The sample lists fewer than 800,000 clones, roughly 90% occurring once. This TCR was recovered from a person between 18 and 65 years old who received the Ad26.COV2.S COVID-19 vaccine or a placebo. This specimen consisted of peripheral blood, obtained in a trial of Ad26.COV2.S vaccine versus placebo.

The CDR3, as DNA: TGTGCCAGCAGCCCCCGGGGGAAGTCAACGAATGGGGGGGAGCTGTTTTTT. Translating it yields CASSPRGKSTNGGELFF. The V gene is TRBV7-2, the J gene TRBJ2-2; TRBD2 is a possible D gene (6 bases). V lost 5 bases to trimming and J lost 8 bases, with 24 bases between them. CDR3 length: 17 residues. The germline gives CDR1 SGHTA, CDR2 FQGNSA.